The rows below give T cell receptor beta chains drawn from one sample of a study of blood T cell repertoires in COVID-19. The assay was immunoSEQ multiplex PCR, and TCRdb's table has in-frame clones only and misses some. This repertoire shows some 330,000 clones, approximately 89% found once; its top ten account for about 5%. Sequenced material: PBMCs or T cells enriched from blood (not recorded which). Receptor source: a man aged 30 to 45 who had recovered from COVID-19. The CDR3 runs from the conserved cysteine through the conserved F or W. The D gene is left open where the match is weak.

>TRBV5-1|TRBJ2-3|TRBD2
TGCGCCAGCAGCTTCGGGGGGGTGACAGATACGCAGTATTTT
CASSFGGVTDTQYF
>TRBV27|TRBJ2-7|TRBD2
TGTGCCAGCAGTTTCAGGACTAGTTGGGAGCAGTACTTC
CASSFRTSWEQYF
>TRBV18|TRBJ2-7|TRBD1
TGTGCCAGCTCACGGGGACAGAACTCCTACGAGCAGTACTTC
CASSRGQNSYEQYF
>TRBV18|TRBJ2-1|TRBD2
TGTGCCAGCTCACCACCCGGGACTAGCATGAATGAGCAGTTCTTC
CASSPPGTSMNEQFF
>TRBV28|TRBJ2-1|-
TGTGCCAGCAGTTTAACAGGGTTGTTCAATGAGCAGTTCTTC
CASSLTGLFNEQFF
>TRBV27|TRBJ1-6|TRBD1
TGTGCCAGCAGCACCGGGACAGGAAATTCACCCCTCCACTTT
CASSTGTGNSPLHF
>TRBV18|TRBJ2-1|TRBD2
TGTGCCAGCTCACCACTTACATATACTAGCGGGGGGGCGAATGAGCAGTTCTTC
CASSPLTYTSGGANEQFF
>TRBV18|TRBJ2-4|TRBD1
TGTGCCAGCTCAGGACAGGATGGATACATTCAGTACTTC
CASSGQDGYIQYF
>TRBV5-1|TRBJ2-7|TRBD1
TGCGCCAGCAGCTTCCGACAGGGATCAAGGGAGCAGTACTTC
CASSFRQGSREQYF
>TRBV12-2|TRBJ2-7|-
TGTGCAAGTCGCTTAGCTAGCGCTACGGGCAGCGCCACAACCTACGAGCAGTACTTC
CASRLASATGSATTYEQYF
>TRBV4-2|TRBJ2-3|TRBD2
TGTGCCAGCAGCCAAGATGGACAAAGCGGGGGGACCTACACAGATACGCAGTATTTT
CASSQDGQSGGTYTDTQYF
>TRBV5-4|TRBJ2-7|-
TGTGCCAGCAGCGTCACAGGGCACTACGAGCAGTACTTC
CASSVTGHYEQYF
>TRBV6-4|TRBJ2-3|-
TGTGCCAGGATAGCGCGGAATACGCAGTATTTT
CARIARNTQYF
>TRBV9|TRBJ2-3|TRBD2
TGTGCCAGCAGCGTAGGGCTAGCGGGGGGTGAAGATACGCAGTATTTT
CASSVGLAGGEDTQYF
>TRBV11-3|TRBJ1-1|TRBD1
TGTGCCAGCAGCACAGGGGGCACTGAAGCTTTCTTT
CASSTGGTEAFF